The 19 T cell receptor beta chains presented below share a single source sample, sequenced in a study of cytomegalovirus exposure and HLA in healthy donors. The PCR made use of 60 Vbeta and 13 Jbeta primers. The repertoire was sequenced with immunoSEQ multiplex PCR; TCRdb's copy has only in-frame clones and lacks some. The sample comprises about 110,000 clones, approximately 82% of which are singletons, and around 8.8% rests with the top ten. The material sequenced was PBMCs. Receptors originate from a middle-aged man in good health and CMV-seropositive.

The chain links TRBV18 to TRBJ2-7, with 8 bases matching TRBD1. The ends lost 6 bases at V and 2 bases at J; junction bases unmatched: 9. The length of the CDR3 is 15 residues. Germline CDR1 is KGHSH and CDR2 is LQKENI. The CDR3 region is CASSLQGGGAYEQYF. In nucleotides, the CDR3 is TGTGCCAGCTCGCTACAGGGGGGAGGTGCCTACGAGCAGTACTTC. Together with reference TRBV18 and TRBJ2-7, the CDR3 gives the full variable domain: NAGVMQNPRHLVRRRGQEARLRCSPMKGHSHVYWYRQLPEEGLKFMVYLQKENIIDESGMPKERFSAEFPKEGPSILRIQQVVRGDSAAYFCASSLQGGGAYEQYFGPGTRLTVT.

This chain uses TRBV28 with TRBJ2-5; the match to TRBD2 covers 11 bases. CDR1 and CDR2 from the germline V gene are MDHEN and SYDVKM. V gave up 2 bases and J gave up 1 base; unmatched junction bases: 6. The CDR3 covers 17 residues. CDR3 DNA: TGTGCCAGCAGTTTAATTAGCGGGGGGGCTTTCCAAGAGACCCAGTACTTC. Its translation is CASSLISGGAFQETQYF.

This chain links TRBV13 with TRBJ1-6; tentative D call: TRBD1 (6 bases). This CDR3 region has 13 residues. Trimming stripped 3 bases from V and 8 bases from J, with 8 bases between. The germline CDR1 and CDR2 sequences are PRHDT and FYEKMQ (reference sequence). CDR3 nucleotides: TGTGCCAGCAGCTTCCACAGGGATTCACCCCTCCACTTT. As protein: CASSFHRDSPLHF.

The CDR3 region is CASSLFGGLNTGELFF. CDR3 DNA sequence: TGTGCCAGCAGCTTATTCGGCGGCCTGAACACCGGGGAGCTGTTTTTT. This rearrangement joins TRBV7-2 to TRBJ2-2; no clear D. Trimming cost V 2 bases and J 1 base, with 11 bases left between them. The germline CDR1 and CDR2 sequences are SGHTA and FQGNSA. The CDR3 length is 16 residues. The full variable domain, completed using reference TRBV7-2 and TRBJ2-2, is GAGVSQSPSNKVTEKGKDVELRCDPISGHTALYWYRQSLGQGLEFLIYFQGNSAPDKSGLPSDRFSAERTGGSVSTLTIQRTQQEDSAVYLCASSLFGGLNTGELFFGEGSRLTVL.

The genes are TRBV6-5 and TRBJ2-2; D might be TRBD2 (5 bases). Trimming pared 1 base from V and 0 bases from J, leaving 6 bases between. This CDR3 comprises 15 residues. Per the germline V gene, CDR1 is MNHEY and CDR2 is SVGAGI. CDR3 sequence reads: CASSYYGANTGELFF. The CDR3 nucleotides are TGTGCCAGCAGTTACTACGGGGCGAACACCGGGGAGCTGTTTTTT.

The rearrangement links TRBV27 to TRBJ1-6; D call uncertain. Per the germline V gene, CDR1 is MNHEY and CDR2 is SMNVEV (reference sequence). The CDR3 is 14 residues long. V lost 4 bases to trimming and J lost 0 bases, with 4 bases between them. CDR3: CASSSLSYNSPLHF. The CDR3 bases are TGTGCCAGCAGTTCACTCTCCTATAATTCACCCCTCCACTTT.

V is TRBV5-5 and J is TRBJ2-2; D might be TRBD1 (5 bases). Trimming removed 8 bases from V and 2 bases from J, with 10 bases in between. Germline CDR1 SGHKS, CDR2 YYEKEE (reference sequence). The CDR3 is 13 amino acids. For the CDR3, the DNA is TGTGCCAGTGACAGAGTTAACACCGGGGAGCTGTTTTTT. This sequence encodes CASDRVNTGELFF.

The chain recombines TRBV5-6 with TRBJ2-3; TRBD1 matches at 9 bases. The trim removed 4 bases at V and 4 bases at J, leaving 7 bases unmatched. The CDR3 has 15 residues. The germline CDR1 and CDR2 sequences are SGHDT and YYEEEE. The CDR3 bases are TGTGCCAGCAGCGTACCGGGACAGGGATCAGATACGCAGTATTTT. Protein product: CASSVPGQGSDTQYF.

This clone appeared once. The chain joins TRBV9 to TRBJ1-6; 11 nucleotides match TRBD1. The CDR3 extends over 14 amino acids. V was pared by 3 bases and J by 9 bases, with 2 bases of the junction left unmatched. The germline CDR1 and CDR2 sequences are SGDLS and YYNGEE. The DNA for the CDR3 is TGTGCCAGCAGCGGGGGACAGGGGGGTTCACCCCTCCACTTT. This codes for CASSGGQGGSPLHF.

The CDR3 DNA sequence: TGTGCCAGCAGTCCCAGCGGGAGCGATTACAATGAGCAGTTCTTC. This codes for CASSPSGSDYNEQFF. This chain links TRBV27 with TRBJ2-1, with TRBD2 matching 8 bases. The CDR3 length is 15 residues. Trimming removed 5 bases from V and 4 bases from J; junction bases left unmatched: 7. Germline CDR1 reads MNHEY; CDR2 reads SMNVEV (reference sequence).

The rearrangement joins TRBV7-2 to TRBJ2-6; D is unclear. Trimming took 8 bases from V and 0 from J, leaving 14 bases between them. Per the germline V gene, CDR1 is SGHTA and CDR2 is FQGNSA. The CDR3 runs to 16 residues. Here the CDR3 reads CASRGEATSGANVLTF. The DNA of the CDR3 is TGTGCCAGCCGTGGCGAGGCAACCTCTGGGGCCAACGTCCTGACTTTC. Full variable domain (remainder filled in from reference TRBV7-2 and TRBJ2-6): GAGVSQSPSNKVTEKGKDVELRCDPISGHTALYWYRQSLGQGLEFLIYFQGNSAPDKSGLPSDRFSAERTGGSVSTLTIQRTQQEDSAVYLCASRGEATSGANVLTFGAGSRLTVL.

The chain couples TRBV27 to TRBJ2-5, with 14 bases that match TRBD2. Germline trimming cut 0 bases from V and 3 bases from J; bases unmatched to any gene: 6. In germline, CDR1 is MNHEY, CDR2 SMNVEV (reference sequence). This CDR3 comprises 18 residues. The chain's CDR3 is CASSLSRTSGGFEETQYF. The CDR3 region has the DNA TGTGCCAGCAGTTTATCCCGGACTAGCGGGGGGTTCGAAGAGACCCAGTACTTC.

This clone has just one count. The chain's CDR3 is CASSPRGYEQYF. In DNA, the CDR3 is TGTGCCAGCAGCCCCAGGGGCTACGAGCAGTACTTC. V is TRBV6-5 and J is TRBJ2-7; perhaps TRBD1 as D (6 bases). Trimming took 6 bases from V and 3 from J, leaving 9 bases between them. The CDR3 runs to 12 residues. Looked up from germline, CDR1 is MNHEY and CDR2 is SVGAGI.

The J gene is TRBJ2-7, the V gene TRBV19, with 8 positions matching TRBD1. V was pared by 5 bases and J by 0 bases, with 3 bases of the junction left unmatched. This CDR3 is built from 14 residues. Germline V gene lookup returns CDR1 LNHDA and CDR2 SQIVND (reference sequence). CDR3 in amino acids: CASSFTGGSYEQYF. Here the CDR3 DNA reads TGTGCCAGTAGTTTCACAGGGGGCTCCTACGAGCAGTACTTC.

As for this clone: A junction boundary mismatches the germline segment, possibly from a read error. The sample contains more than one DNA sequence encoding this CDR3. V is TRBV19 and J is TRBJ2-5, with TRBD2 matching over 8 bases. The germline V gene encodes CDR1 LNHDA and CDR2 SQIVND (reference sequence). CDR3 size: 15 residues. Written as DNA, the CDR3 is TGTGCCAGCAGTATTTCGGGGGGGGGAGCGGAGACCCAGTACTTC. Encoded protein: CASSISGGGAETQYF.

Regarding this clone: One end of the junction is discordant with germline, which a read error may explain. In nucleotides, the CDR3 is TGTGCCAGCAGTGTAGGGGCAGACAAAAACAGTCAGTACTTC. This gives the protein CASSVGADKNSQYF. V and J are TRBV27 and TRBJ2-4, with D possibly TRBD1 on 5 matching bases. CDR3 size: 14 residues. Germline V CDR1 and CDR2: MNHEY, SMNVEV (reference sequence).

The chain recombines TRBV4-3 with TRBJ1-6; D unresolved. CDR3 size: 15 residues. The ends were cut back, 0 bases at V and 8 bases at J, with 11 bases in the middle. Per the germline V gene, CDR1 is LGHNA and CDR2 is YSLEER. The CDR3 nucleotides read TGCGCCAGCAGCCAAGAGGCCTCCCAGTATTCACCCCTCCACTTT. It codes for CASSQEASQYSPLHF.

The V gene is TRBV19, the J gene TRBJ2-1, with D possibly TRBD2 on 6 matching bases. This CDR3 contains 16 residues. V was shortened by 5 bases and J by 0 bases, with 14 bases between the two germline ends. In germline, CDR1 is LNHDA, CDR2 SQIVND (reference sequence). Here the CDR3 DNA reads TGTGCCAGTAGTGCGGGGCGGATGATCTCCTACAATGAGCAGTTCTTC. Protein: CASSAGRMISYNEQFF.

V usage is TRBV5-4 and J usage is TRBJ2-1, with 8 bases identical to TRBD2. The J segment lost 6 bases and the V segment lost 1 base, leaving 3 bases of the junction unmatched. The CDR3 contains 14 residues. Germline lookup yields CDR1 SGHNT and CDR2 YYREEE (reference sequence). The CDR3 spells CASSLREGGNEQFF. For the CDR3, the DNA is TGTGCCAGCAGCTTGCGGGAGGGGGGCAATGAGCAGTTCTTC.